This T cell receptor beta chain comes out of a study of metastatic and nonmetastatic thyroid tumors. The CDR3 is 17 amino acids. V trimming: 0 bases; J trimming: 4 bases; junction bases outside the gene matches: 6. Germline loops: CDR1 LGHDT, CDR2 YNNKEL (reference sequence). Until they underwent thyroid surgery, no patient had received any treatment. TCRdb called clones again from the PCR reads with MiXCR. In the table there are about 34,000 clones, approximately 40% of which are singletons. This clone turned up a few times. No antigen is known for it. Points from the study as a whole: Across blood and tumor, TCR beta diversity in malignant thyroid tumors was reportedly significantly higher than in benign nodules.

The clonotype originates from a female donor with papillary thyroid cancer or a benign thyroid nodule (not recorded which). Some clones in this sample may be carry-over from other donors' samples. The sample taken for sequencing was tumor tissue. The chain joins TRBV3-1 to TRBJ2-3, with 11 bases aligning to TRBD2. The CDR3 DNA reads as TGTGCCAGCAGCCAAGATGCCGGACTAGCGGGCGCAGATACGCAGTATTTT. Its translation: CASSQDAGLAGADTQYF.